This TCR beta chain is drawn from a study of Ad26.COV2.S vaccination and SARS-CoV-2 variants. Study details: Each vaccinee took Ad26.COV2.S intramuscularly, once or twice 56 days apart.

Germline V CDR1 and CDR2: WSHSY, SAAADI. This CDR3 is built from 14 residues. Germline trimming cut 7 bases from V and 1 base from J; bases unmatched to any gene: 5. The treatment here: 15 to 20 received Ad26.COV2.S at low or high dose, single or two shots; five or six received placebo; per-sample allocation not given. Sampling happened 63 days after the first vaccine or placebo injection. An adult of 18-55 years in Boston served as donor. The table came from immunoSEQ multiplex PCR; TCRdb's copy has only in-frame clones and leaves some out. The data show 440,000 or so clones, roughly 87% seen once. The input for sequencing was peripheral blood, taken in a trial of Ad26.COV2.S vaccine versus placebo. The V and J genes are TRBV10-2 and TRBJ1-1, with TRBD1 identical over 8 bases. This TCR came from a person aged 18-60 years who received the Ad26.COV2.S COVID-19 vaccine or a placebo. The CDR3 DNA follows: TGCGCCAGCACCCTCGACAGGGGGAACACTGAAGCTTTCTTT. Residues: CASTLDRGNTEAFF.